Below are 25 T cell receptor beta chains sequenced from a single sample in a study of prognosis after radiotherapy for stage I lung cancer. The authors amplified TCR beta CDR3 from genomic DNA using two-round multiplex PCR. Round-one PCR had primers specific to each TRBV and TRBJ gene. TCRdb re-called the multiplex PCR reads with MiXCR, one entry per CDR3 protein. The sample lists some 14,000 distinct CDR3 sequences; 30% were seen once. The sequences come from PBMCs, collected before or after stereotactic body radiation therapy (not recorded which). Receptors were obtained from a donor at least 50 years old with non-small cell lung cancer.

This clonotype was counted many times. The CDR3 region has the DNA TGTGCCTTGGGAGGGGTTGGGGAGACCCAGTACTTC. Amino acid sequence: CALGGVGETQYF. This chain uses TRBV30 with TRBJ2-5; 7 bases are a match to TRBD2. Looked up from germline, CDR1 is GTSNPN and CDR2 is SVGIG (reference sequence). This CDR3 is built from 12 residues. Trimming removed 7 bases from V and 5 bases from J; junction bases left unmatched: 7.

Regarding this clonotype: One end of the junction varies from germline; a read error may be responsible. V gene TRBV14 combines with J gene TRBJ2-5; D remains ambiguous. Germline assignment: CDR1 SGHDN and CDR2 FVKESK. The CDR3 extends over 12 amino acids. The DNA of the CDR3 is TGTGCCAGGAGCCATCACCAAGAGACCCAGTACTTC. Residues: CARSHHQETQYF.

This clonotype appeared once. A far bigger clonotype differs at one base, so this is likely a read error. The chain uses TRBV7-2 and TRBJ2-1; no definite D call. Looked up from germline, CDR1 is SGHTA and CDR2 is FQGNSA. The germline V and J ends were trimmed by 0 bases and 10 bases, with 10 bases remaining between them. The CDR3 totals 13 residues. The CDR3 DNA is TGTGCCAGCAGCTTAGCAATCAGCTACGAGCAGTTCTTC. Its translation: CASSLAISYEQFF.

There are many counts of this clonotype. V gene TRBV9 combines with J gene TRBJ2-3; D remains unclear. This CDR3 contains 15 residues. Trimming pared 0 bases from V and 1 base from J, leaving 9 bases between. Germline CDR1 SGDLS, CDR2 YYNGEE. The CDR3 DNA sequence: TGTGCCAGCAGCGTAGGCTGGTCTGGCACAGATACGCAGTATTTT. It translates to CASSVGWSGTDTQYF.

J is TRBJ1-6 and V is TRBV19; D is ambiguous. The V end lost 5 bases, the J end lost 6 bases, and 5 bases lay between the germline ends. The CDR3 loop spans 12 amino acids. Germline lookup yields CDR1 LNHDA and CDR2 SQIVND (reference sequence). The CDR3, as DNA: TGTGCCAGTAGTGGCCTTAATTCACCCCTCCACTTT. Translating gives CASSGLNSPLHF.

This clonotype ranks as medium-sized. The rearrangement links TRBV28 to TRBJ1-5; D remains unclear. The CDR3 is 14 amino acids. V gave up 6 bases and J gave up 1 base, with 10 bases separating them. The V gene's germline CDR1 is MDHEN and CDR2 SYDVKM. The CDR3 here is CASSSVASNQPQHF. DNA for the CDR3: TGTGCCAGCAGCTCCGTAGCGAGCAATCAGCCCCAGCATTTT. Supplemented by reference TRBV28 and TRBJ1-5, the full variable domain reads DVKVTQSSRYLVKRTGEKVFLECVQDMDHENMFWYRQDPGLGLRLIYFSYDVKMKEKGDIPEGYSVSREKKERFSLILESASTNQTSMYLCASSSVASNQPQHFGDGTRLSIL.

On this clonotype itself: This likely comes from a read error, as the CDR3 has no conserved phenylalanine or tryptophan at its end. The chain employs TRBV6-1 and TRBJ2-6, with a weak D call TRBD1 (6 bases). The CDR3 loop spans 15 amino acids. In germline, CDR1 is MNHNS, CDR2 SASEGT. The CDR3 nucleotides are TGTGACAGCAGTCAACAGGGAACTGGGGCCAACGTCCTGACTCTC. The encoded protein is CDSSQQGTGANVLTL.

In its sample, this clonotype ranks as medium-sized. This sequence joins TRBV6-2 or TRBV6-3 and TRBJ2-1; TRBD2 agrees at 7 bases. The V and J ends lost 2 bases and 6 bases, in that order; junction bases with no gene match: 7. The CDR3 is 15 residues long. Germline loops: CDR1 MNHEY, CDR2 SVGEGT. The chain's CDR3 is CASSYRPGGFNEQFF. CDR3 bases: TGTGCCAGCAGTTACCGGCCGGGAGGCTTCAATGAGCAGTTCTTC.

This clonotype ranks as medium-sized. The gene calls are TRBV2 and TRBJ2-1; no definite D call. V lost 6 bases and J 3 bases, leaving 9 bases between the germline ends. Germline V gives CDR1 SNHLY, CDR2 FYNNEI. CDR3 length: 13 amino acids. The CDR3 DNA reads TGTGCCAGCAGCGATGAACACTACAATGAGCAGTTCTTC. It specifies CASSDEHYNEQFF.

The table lists this clonotype with a count of one. Compared with germline, one end of the junction differs, possibly owing to a read error. V gene TRBV20-1 combines with J gene TRBJ1-5; the D is unclear. CDR1 and CDR2 (germline): DFQATT, SNEGSKA (reference sequence). The CDR3 covers 15 residues. The CDR3 reads CSASHVMESGQTQHF. The CDR3 DNA reads as TGCAGTGCTTCCCACGTCATGGAGTCCGGTCAGACCCAGCATTTT.

At least ten counts were recorded for this clonotype. The chain couples TRBV20-1 to TRBJ2-2, with 7 bases aligning to TRBD2. The CDR3 covers 14 residues. Germline V CDR1 and CDR2: DFQATT, SNEGSKA (reference sequence). With V trimmed by 5 bases and J by 2 bases, 5 bases remained unmatched. The CDR3 nucleotides read TGCAGTGCTCCCGGCGGGGGTAACACCGGGGAGCTGTTTTTT. This translates into CSAPGGGNTGELFF.

Many counts were recorded for this clonotype. The chain employs TRBV2 and TRBJ2-5; D remains ambiguous. The CDR3 length is 13 residues. V lost 7 bases and J 1 base, leaving 10 bases between the germline ends. Germline CDR1 SNHLY, CDR2 FYNNEI. CDR3 nucleotide sequence: TGTGCCAGCATACGCGGCCTCCAAGAGACCCAGTACTTC. Translating it yields CASIRGLQETQYF.

This clonotype turned up a few times. A far larger clone is one base from this, pointing to a likely read error. This chain links TRBV6-4 with TRBJ1-2, with D tentatively TRBD1 (6 bases). The CDR3 loop spans 15 amino acids. Germline CDR1 MRHNA, CDR2 SNTAGT. V gave up 8 bases and J gave up 4 bases, with 20 bases separating them. The CDR3, as DNA: TGTGCCAGCGGTGCCACGAGGGGGTCCCCCTATGGCTACACCTTC. Residues: CASGATRGSPYGYTF.

This clonotype is medium-sized (0.01 to 0.1%) in the sample. V gene TRBV12-3 or TRBV12-4 combines with J gene TRBJ2-7; 8 bases align to TRBD2. The CDR3 is 17 residues long. The ends lost 1 base at V and 4 bases at J; junction bases unmatched: 12. CDR3 in DNA: TGTGCCAGCAGTTTAGACGGGGCGGGAGGAATGCGGTACGAGCAGTACTTC. The encoded protein is CASSLDGAGGMRYEQYF.

This clonotype has ten or more counts. The chain has TRBV20-1 and TRBJ1-6, with 7 bases aligning to TRBD1. Trimming removed 0 bases from V and 10 bases from J; junction bases left unmatched: 9. The CDR3 loop spans 15 amino acids. Germline values: CDR1 DFQATT, CDR2 SNEGSKA (reference sequence). CDR3 residues: CSARDRGLPGSPLHF. The CDR3 nucleotides are TGCAGTGCTAGAGATAGGGGGCTCCCTGGCTCACCCCTCCACTTT.

This clonotype was seen ten or more times. A much larger clone sits a single nucleotide away, making a read error possible. This chain uses TRBV2 with TRBJ2-3; tentatively, D is TRBD1 (6 bases). The germline V gene encodes CDR1 SNHLY and CDR2 FYNNEI. V lost 8 bases and J lost 1, with 19 bases in between. The CDR3 runs to 16 residues. This CDR3 is CASCRYEQGRTDTQYF. The CDR3 coding sequence is TGTGCCAGCTGTCGATACGAACAGGGCCGCACAGATACGCAGTATTTT.

This clonotype was counted ten times or more. The V gene is TRBV12-3 or TRBV12-4, the J gene TRBJ1-3; D is ambiguous. CDR3 length: 16 residues. Trimming removed 1 base at V and 5 bases at J, with 15 bases between. The CDR3 region is CASSLVGLSIRNTIYF. CDR3 DNA: TGTGCCAGCAGTTTAGTAGGACTCTCGATCAGAAACACCATATATTTT.

Notes on this clonotype: Its ends do not fully match the called genes, so a read error is possible. V usage is TRBV7-9 and J usage is TRBJ2-7; D ambiguous. CDR3 length: 14 residues. CDR1 is SEHNR, CDR2 FQNEAQ, per germline (reference sequence). CDR3 sequence: CANSLGSVNYEQYF. Here the CDR3 DNA reads TGTGCCAACAGCTTAGGAAGCGTAAACTACGAGCAGTACTTC.

Many counts were recorded for this clonotype. The chain is built from TRBV4-1 and TRBJ2-1, with D perhaps TRBD1 or TRBD2 (7 bases each). CDR1 MGHRA and CDR2 YSYEKL come from the germline V gene. CDR3 length: 15 amino acids. V was pared by 5 bases and J by 7 bases, with 18 bases between. The CDR3 region is CASSSQQGGGNEQFF. CDR3 in DNA: TGCGCCAGCAGCTCCCAGCAGGGGGGGGGGAATGAGCAGTTCTTC.

The chain couples TRBV7-2 to TRBJ1-2; TRBD1 agrees at 7 bases. The CDR3 sequence is 15 residues long. V was clipped by 5 bases and J by 7 bases; unmatched bases: 13. The germline CDR1 and CDR2 sequences are SGHTA and FQGNSA. The CDR3 nucleotides read TGTGCCAGCAGCCACTCTTCCGACAGGGCCGGTGGCTACACCTTC. It encodes CASSHSSDRAGGYTF. Based on the CDR3 plus reference TRBV7-2 and TRBJ1-2, the full variable domain is GAGVSQSPSNKVTEKGKDVELRCDPISGHTALYWYRQSLGQGLEFLIYFQGNSAPDKSGLPSDRFSAERTGGSVSTLTIQRTQQEDSAVYLCASSHSSDRAGGYTFGSGTRLTVV.

This clonotype came up many times. J is TRBJ2-5 and V is TRBV6-5; 7 positions match TRBD2. Germline V gene data show CDR1 as MNHEY and CDR2 as SVGAGI. V gave up 4 bases and J gave up 2 bases; unmatched junction bases: 4. The CDR3 loop spans 14 amino acids. CDR3 protein: CASSWWRGQETQYF. CDR3 bases: TGTGCCAGCAGTTGGTGGCGGGGGCAAGAGACCCAGTACTTC.

This clonotype is medium-sized in the sample. The chain recombines TRBV30 with TRBJ1-6; D remains ambiguous. The CDR3 has 13 amino acids. The ends were cut back, 0 bases at V and 9 bases at J, with 9 bases in the middle. Germline V gene lookup returns CDR1 GTSNPN and CDR2 SVGIG (reference sequence). The CDR3 sequence is CAWSVQATSPLHF. CDR3 bases: TGTGCCTGGAGTGTGCAGGCTACTTCACCCCTCCACTTT.

Note on this clonotype: This likely traces to a read error, being one base from a far larger clone. The chain employs TRBV12-3 or TRBV12-4 and TRBJ2-1; D gene ambiguous. V lost 5 bases and J 8 bases, leaving 13 bases between the germline ends. The length of the CDR3 is 13 residues. DNA of the CDR3: TGTGCCAGCAGTGAGCAAACAGAGGATGAGCAGTTCTTC. Amino acids: CASSEQTEDEQFF.

This clonotype was counted many times. CDR3 amino acids: CASSLTGAPYEQYF. CDR3 DNA: TGCGCCAGCAGCCTGACAGGAGCCCCCTACGAGCAGTACTTC. The chain has TRBV4-1 and TRBJ2-7; possible D gene TRBD1, 6 bases. With 4 bases removed from V and 2 bases from J, the gap between germline ends came to 12 bases. This CDR3 region has 14 residues. CDR1 and CDR2 (germline): MGHRA, YSYEKL.

About this clonotype: A far bigger clonotype differs at one base, so this is likely a read error. The rearrangement links TRBV6-8 to TRBJ2-3; perhaps TRBD2 as D (6 bases). Germline lookup yields CDR1 MNHGY and CDR2 SAAAGT. There are 15 residues in the CDR3. The CDR3 protein is CVSRVGLRGTDTQYF. CDR3 nucleotides: TGTGTCAGCAGGGTTGGACTAAGGGGCACAGATACGCAGTATTTT.